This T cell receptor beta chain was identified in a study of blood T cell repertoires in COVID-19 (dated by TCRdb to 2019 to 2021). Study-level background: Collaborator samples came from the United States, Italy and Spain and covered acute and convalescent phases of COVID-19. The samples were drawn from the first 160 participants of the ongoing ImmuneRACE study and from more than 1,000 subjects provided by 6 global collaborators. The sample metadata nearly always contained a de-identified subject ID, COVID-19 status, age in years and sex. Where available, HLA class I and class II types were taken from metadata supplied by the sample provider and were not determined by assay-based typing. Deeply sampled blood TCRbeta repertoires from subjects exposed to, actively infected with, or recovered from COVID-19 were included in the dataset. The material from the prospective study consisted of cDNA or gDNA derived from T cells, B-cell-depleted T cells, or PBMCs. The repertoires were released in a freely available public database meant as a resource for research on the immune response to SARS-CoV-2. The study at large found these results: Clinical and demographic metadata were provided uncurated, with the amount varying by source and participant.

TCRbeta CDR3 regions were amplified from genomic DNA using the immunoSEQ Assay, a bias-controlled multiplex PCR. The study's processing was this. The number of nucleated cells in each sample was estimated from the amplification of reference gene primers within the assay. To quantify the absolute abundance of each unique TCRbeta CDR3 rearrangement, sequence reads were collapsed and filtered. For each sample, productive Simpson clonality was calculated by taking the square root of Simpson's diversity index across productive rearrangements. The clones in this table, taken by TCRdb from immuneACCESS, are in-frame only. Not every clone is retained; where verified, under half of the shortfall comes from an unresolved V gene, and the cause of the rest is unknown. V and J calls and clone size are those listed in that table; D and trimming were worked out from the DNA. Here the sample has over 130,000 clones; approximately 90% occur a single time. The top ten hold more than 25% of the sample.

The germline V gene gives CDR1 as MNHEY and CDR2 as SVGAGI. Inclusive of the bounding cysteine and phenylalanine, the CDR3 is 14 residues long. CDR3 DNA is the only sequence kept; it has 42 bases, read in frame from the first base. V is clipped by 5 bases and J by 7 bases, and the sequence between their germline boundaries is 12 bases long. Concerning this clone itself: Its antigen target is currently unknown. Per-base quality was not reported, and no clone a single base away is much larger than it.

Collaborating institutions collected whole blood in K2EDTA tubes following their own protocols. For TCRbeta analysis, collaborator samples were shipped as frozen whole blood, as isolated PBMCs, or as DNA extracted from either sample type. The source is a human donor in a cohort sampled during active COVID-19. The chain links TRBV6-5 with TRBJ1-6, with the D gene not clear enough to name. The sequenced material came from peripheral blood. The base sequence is TGTGCCAGCAGTCTACCGGGTCCCAATTCACCCCTCCACTTT. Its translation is CASSLPGPNSPLHF.